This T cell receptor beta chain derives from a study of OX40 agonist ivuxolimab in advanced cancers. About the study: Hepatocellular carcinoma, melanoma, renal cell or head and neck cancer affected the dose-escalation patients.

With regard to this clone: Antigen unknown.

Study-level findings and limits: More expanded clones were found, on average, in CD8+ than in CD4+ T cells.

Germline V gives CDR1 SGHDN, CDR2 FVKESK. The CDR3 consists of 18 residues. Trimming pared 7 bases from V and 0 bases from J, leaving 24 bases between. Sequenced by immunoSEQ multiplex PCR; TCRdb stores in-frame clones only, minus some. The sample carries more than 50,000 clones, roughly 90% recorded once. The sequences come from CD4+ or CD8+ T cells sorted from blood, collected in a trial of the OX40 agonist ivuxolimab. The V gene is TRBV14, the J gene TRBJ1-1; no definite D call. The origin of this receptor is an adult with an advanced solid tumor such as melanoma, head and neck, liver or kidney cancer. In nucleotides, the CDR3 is TGTGCCAGCATGAATGGGCAGCAAAGGGAGACCATGAACACTGAAGCTTTCTTT. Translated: CASMNGQQRETMNTEAFF.